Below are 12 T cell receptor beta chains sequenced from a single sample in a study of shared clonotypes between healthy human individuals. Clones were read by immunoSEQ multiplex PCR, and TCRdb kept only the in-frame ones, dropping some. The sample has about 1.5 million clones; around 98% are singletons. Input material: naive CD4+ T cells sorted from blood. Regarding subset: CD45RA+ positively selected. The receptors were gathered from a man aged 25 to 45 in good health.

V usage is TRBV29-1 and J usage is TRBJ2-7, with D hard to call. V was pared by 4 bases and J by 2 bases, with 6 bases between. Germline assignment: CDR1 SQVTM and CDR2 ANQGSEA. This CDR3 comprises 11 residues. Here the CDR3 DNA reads TGCAGCGTTGCCATGGCCTACGAGCAGTACTTC. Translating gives CSVAMAYEQYF.

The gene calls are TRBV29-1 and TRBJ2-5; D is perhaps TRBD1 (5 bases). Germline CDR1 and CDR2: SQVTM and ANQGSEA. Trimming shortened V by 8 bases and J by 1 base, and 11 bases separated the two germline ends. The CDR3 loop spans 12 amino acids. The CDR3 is CSHRQIQETQYF. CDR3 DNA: TGCAGCCACAGACAGATCCAAGAGACCCAGTACTTC.

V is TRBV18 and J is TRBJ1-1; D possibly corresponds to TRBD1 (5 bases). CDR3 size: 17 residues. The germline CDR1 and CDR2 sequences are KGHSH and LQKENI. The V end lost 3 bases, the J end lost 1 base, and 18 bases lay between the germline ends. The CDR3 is CASSPRPRDGGNTEAFF. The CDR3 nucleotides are TGTGCCAGCTCACCTCGCCCTCGGGACGGGGGGAACACTGAAGCTTTCTTT.

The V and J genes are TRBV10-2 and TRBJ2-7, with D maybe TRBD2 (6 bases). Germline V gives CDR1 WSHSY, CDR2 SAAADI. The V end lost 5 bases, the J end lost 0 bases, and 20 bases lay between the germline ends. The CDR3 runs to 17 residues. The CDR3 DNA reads TGCGCCAGCAGTCCCCTGCCCGAGCGGGTTAGCTCCTACGAGCAGTACTTC. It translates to CASSPLPERVSSYEQYF.

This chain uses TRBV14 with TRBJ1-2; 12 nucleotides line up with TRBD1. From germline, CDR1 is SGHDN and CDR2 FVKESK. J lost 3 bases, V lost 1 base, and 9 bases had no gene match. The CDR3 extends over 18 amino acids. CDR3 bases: TGTGCCAGCAGCCAAGTCTGGGACAGGGGGCGGGTAGACTATGGCTACACCTTC. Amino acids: CASSQVWDRGRVDYGYTF.

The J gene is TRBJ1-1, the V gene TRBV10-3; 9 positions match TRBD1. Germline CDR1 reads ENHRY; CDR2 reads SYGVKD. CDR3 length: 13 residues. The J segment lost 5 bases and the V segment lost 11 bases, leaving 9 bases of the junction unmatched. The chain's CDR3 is CASRDRVATEAFF. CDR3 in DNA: TGTGCCTCCCGGGACAGGGTGGCGACTGAAGCTTTCTTT.

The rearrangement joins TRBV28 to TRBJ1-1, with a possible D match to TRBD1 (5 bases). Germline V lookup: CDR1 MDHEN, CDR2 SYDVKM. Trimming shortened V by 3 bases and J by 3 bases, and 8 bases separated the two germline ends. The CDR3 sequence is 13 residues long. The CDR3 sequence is CASSLPGHTEAFF. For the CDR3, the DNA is TGTGCCAGCAGTTTGCCGGGACACACTGAAGCTTTCTTT.

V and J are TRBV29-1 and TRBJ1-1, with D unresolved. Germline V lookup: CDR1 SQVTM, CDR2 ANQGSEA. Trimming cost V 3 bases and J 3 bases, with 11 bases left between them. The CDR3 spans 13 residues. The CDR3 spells CSVEVSLDTEAFF. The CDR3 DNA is TGCAGCGTTGAGGTCTCGCTGGACACTGAAGCTTTCTTT.

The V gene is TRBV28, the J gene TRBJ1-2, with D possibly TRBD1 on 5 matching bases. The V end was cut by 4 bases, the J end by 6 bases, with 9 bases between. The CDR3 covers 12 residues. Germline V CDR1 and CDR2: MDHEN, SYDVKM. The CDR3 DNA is TGTGCCAGCAGTTCAGCAGGGCATGGCTACACCTTC. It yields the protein CASSSAGHGYTF.

CDR3 in amino acids: CASSPQTQIPLEQYF. CDR3 sequence (DNA): TGTGCCAGCAGCCCCCAGACCCAAATCCCTCTCGAGCAGTACTTC. The chain joins TRBV5-6 to TRBJ2-7; D unresolved. Germline V gene data show CDR1 as SGHDT and CDR2 as YYEEEE. This CDR3 comprises 15 residues. V was cut by 4 bases and J by 6 bases, with 20 bases left in between.

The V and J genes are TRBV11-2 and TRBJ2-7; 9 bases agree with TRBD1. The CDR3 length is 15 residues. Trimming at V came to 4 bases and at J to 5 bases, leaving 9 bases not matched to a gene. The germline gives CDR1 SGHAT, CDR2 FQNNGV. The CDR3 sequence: CASSSNRDRVHEQYF. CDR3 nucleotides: TGTGCCAGCAGCTCAAACCGGGACAGGGTCCACGAGCAGTACTTC.

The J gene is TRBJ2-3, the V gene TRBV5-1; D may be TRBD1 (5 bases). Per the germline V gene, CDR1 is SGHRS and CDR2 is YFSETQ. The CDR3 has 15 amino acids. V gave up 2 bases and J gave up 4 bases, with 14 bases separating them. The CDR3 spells CASSFRGTVADTQYF. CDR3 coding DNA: TGCGCCAGCAGCTTTAGGGGCACGGTAGCAGATACGCAGTATTTT.